A single sample is the source of the 7 T cell receptor beta chains below, sequenced in a study of beta chain features in type 1 diabetes. Every bit of the isolated RNA underwent reverse transcription, so sequencing read expressed TCRB transcripts. Only in-frame clones appear in the TCRdb table, and some are missing; sequencing was by immunoSEQ multiplex PCR. The sample includes a few hundred thousand clones, about 30% seen only once; the top ten take roughly 4%. The specimen was central memory CD4+ T cells from blood. These receptors were collected from a man aged 25 to 45 in good health.

The genes are TRBV5-1 and TRBJ2-3; TRBD1 matches 8 bases. In germline, CDR1 is SGHRS, CDR2 YFSETQ. The V segment lost 0 bases and the J segment 4 bases; nucleotides outside the gene matches: 4. There are 15 residues in the CDR3. In DNA, the CDR3 is TGCGCCAGCAGCTTGGGCAGGGGGCAATCAGATACGCAGTATTTT. Translating it yields CASSLGRGQSDTQYF.

In this sample, this clone turned up a few times. V is TRBV30 and J is TRBJ2-3, with D possibly being TRBD2 (6 bases). The CDR3 totals 16 residues. Looked up from germline, CDR1 is GTSNPN and CDR2 is SVGIG (reference sequence). Deletions cut 8 bases from V and 0 bases from J, with 21 bases between. The CDR3 nucleotides are TGTGCCACCCCGAATGGACTATCCCAGAGCACAGATACGCAGTATTTT. Amino acids: CATPNGLSQSTDTQYF. Complete variable domain (other parts from reference TRBV30 and TRBJ2-3): SQTIHQWPATLVQPVGSPLSLECTVEGTSNPNLYWYRQAAGRGLQLLFYSVGIGQISSEVPQNLSASRPQDRQFILSSKKLLLSDSGFYLCATPNGLSQSTDTQYFGPGTRLTVL.

The chain is built from TRBV10-3 and TRBJ1-2; 7 nucleotides align to TRBD1. After removal of 0 bases from V and 0 bases from J, the junction contained 16 bases not matched to a gene. The CDR3 contains 20 residues. Germline V gene lookup returns CDR1 ENHRY and CDR2 SYGVKD. The CDR3 loop reads CAISESSSATGSEANYGYTF. CDR3 bases: TGTGCCATCAGTGAGTCGTCTTCCGCGACAGGGTCCGAAGCTAACTATGGCTACACCTTC.

This clone has only a few counts. CDR3 sequence (DNA): TGTGCCAGCACCGGGACACCGGAAAACATTCAGTACTTC. This translates into CASTGTPENIQYF. The V call is TRBV28, the J call TRBJ2-4; maybe TRBD1 (6 bases). Trimming took 7 bases from V and 5 from J, leaving 12 bases between them. The length of the CDR3 is 13 residues. CDR1 is MDHEN, CDR2 SYDVKM, per germline. Full variable domain (outside the CDR3, taken from reference TRBV28 and TRBJ2-4): DVKVTQSSRYLVKRTGEKVFLECVQDMDHENMFWYRQDPGLGLRLIYFSYDVKMKEKGDIPEGYSVSREKKERFSLILESASTNQTSMYLCASTGTPENIQYFGAGTRLSVL.

A note on this clone: A much larger clone lies a single base off, so this may be a read error. Other DNA sequences of this sample code for an identical CDR3. The rearrangement uses TRBV7-9 and TRBJ2-3; D remains ambiguous. The length of the CDR3 is 14 residues. V was cut by 1 base and J by 2 bases, with 7 bases left in between. The germline gives CDR1 SEHNR, CDR2 FQNEAQ (reference sequence). The CDR3 region has the DNA TGTGCCAGCAGCTTAGGGGCATTCACAGATACGCAGTATTTT. Translating gives CASSLGAFTDTQYF.

CDR3 protein: CASSYEGVDEQYF. The CDR3 DNA reads as TGTGCCAGCAGTTACGAAGGAGTCGACGAGCAGTACTTC. The V call is TRBV6-6, the J call TRBJ2-7; D call uncertain. The CDR3 runs 13 residues. Germline V gives CDR1 MNHNY, CDR2 SVGAGI (reference sequence). V lost 2 bases, J lost 5 bases, and 10 bases lay in between.

This clone came up a few times. CDR3: CASASGGTQYF. CDR3 nucleotides: TGTGCCAGCGCATCAGGGGGGACCCAGTACTTC. The chain couples TRBV2 to TRBJ2-5; 7 bases are shared with TRBD1. V lost 8 bases to trimming and J lost 7 bases; unmatched junction nucleotides: 4. The CDR3 has 11 amino acids. CDR1 is SNHLY and CDR2 is FYNNEI in the germline V gene.